The clone carrying this T cell receptor (beta chain) showed up just a few times. This sample stems from a study of blood T cell repertoires in COVID-19. Looking at the study overall: The United States, Italy and Spain supplied acute and convalescent COVID-19 samples.

Here immunoSEQ multiplex PCR was the method, and the copy in TCRdb shows in-frame clones only, minus some. This table has around 200,000 clones, 70% to 80% appearing once. There are 12 residues in the CDR3. Losses at the gene ends were 6 bases for V and 9 bases for J; bases not matched to a gene: 5. The chain links TRBV12-3 or TRBV12-4 to TRBJ1-5; 7 bases line up with TRBD1. Sequenced: peripheral blood. This TCR was recovered from a man in his fifties who had recovered from COVID-19. The CDR3 DNA reads TGTGCCAGCAGCCAGGGGGTTGGGCCCCAGCATTTT. This translates into CASSQGVGPQHF.